These 25 T cell receptor beta chains share one sample of origin, sequenced in a study of shared clonotypes between healthy human individuals. Repertoires were generated with immunoSEQ multiplex PCR, while TCRdb's copy carries only in-frame clones and drops some. The sample has approximately 500,000 clones, 79% seen once. The sequenced material came from PBMCs. These receptors were obtained from a woman in her 40s in good health. Some clones in this sample may be carry-over from other donors' samples.

There are many counts of this clone. V is TRBV6-1 and J is TRBJ2-5; 10 bases are shared with TRBD2. The CDR3 is made up of 15 amino acids. Per germline, CDR1 MNHNS and CDR2 SASEGT. With 5 bases clipped from V and 5 bases from J, the junction kept 8 bases outside the gene matches. CDR3 in amino acids: CASSQLAGDSETQYF. The CDR3, as DNA: TGTGCCAGCAGTCAGCTAGCGGGAGATTCTGAGACCCAGTACTTC.

This clone came up once. In DNA form, the CDR3 reads TGTGCCACCAGCAGAAGTATCGACTACGAGCAGTACTTC. It translates to CATSRSIDYEQYF. V and J are TRBV15 and TRBJ2-7; D call uncertain. Germline CDR1 reads LNHNV; CDR2 reads YYDKDF (reference sequence). The ends were cut back, 2 bases at V and 3 bases at J, with 8 bases in the middle. This CDR3 contains 13 residues.

This clone was counted at least ten times. The genes are TRBV30 and TRBJ1-1; 7 bases align to TRBD1. J gave up 4 bases and V 3 bases, and 8 bases lay outside the gene matches. This CDR3 region has 14 residues. The germline V gene encodes CDR1 GTSNPN and CDR2 SVGIG (reference sequence). The CDR3 coding sequence is TGTGCCTGGAGCGAAGGGGGCGTGAGCACTGAAGCTTTCTTT. It yields the protein CAWSEGGVSTEAFF.

This clone was seen once. The chain employs TRBV15 and TRBJ1-3; D not certain. V gave up 8 bases and J gave up 2 bases, with 10 bases separating them. The CDR3 is 13 amino acids. Germline V gene sequence: CDR1 LNHNV, CDR2 YYDKDF (reference sequence). For the CDR3, the DNA is TGTGCCACCTCCGGTGGGGCTGGAAACACCATATATTTT. Its protein product is CATSGGAGNTIYF.

The chain joins TRBV5-1 to TRBJ2-1, with D tentatively TRBD2 (5 bases). V was trimmed by 0 bases and J by 6 bases, leaving 10 bases between them. The CDR3 has 14 residues. From germline, CDR1 is SGHRS and CDR2 YFSETQ. The CDR3 DNA reads TGCGCCAGCAGCTTGGTGAGCGGTATCAATGAGCAGTTCTTC. Translating gives CASSLVSGINEQFF.

This clone was seen only once. Germline and junction disagree at one end, which may indicate a read error. The chain joins TRBV7-7 to TRBJ1-3; D unresolved. CDR1 is SSHAT, CDR2 FNYEAQ, per germline (reference sequence). There are 16 residues in the CDR3. Here the CDR3 DNA reads TGTGCTAGCAGCCCCGGCGTGGGAGTCGATGGAAACACCATATATTTT. It is translated as CASSPGVGVDGNTIYF.

In regard to this clone: This may be a read error, as it is one base from a much larger clone. V gene TRBV30 combines with J gene TRBJ2-7; D unresolved. Trimming cost V 1 base and J 2 bases, with 6 bases left between them. CDR1 and CDR2 from the germline V gene are GTSNPN and SVGIG (reference sequence). The CDR3 totals 12 residues. In nucleotides, the CDR3 is TGTGCCTGGAGTGCGGGTCCCTACGAGCAGTACTTC. It yields the protein CAWSAGPYEQYF. Full variable domain (outside the CDR3, taken from reference TRBV30 and TRBJ2-7): SQTIHQWPATLVQPVGSPLSLECTVEGTSNPNLYWYRQAAGRGLQLLFYSVGIGQISSEVPQNLSASRPQDRQFILSSKKLLLSDSGFYLCAWSAGPYEQYFGPGTRLTVT.

The rearrangement uses TRBV5-6 and TRBJ2-1; no clear D gene. Germline CDR1 and CDR2: SGHDT and YYEEEE. The CDR3 has 12 residues. V dropped 2 bases and J dropped 8 bases, with 8 bases sitting between them. The CDR3 sequence is CASSLKGYEQFF. As DNA, the CDR3 is TGTGCCAGCAGCTTAAAGGGCTATGAGCAGTTCTTC.

The chain joins TRBV12-5 to TRBJ1-1, with a weak D call TRBD1 (5 bases). In germline, CDR1 is LGHNT, CDR2 FRNRAP. This CDR3 region has 16 residues. Trimming shortened V by 0 bases and J by 6 bases, and 17 bases separated the two germline ends. This chain's CDR3 is CASGLVLGDGRSEAFF. CDR3 DNA: TGTGCTAGTGGTTTGGTACTCGGGGACGGGAGGTCTGAAGCTTTCTTT.

CDR3 residues: CASSDWLQETQYF. DNA for the CDR3: TGTGCCAGCAGTGATTGGCTCCAAGAGACCCAGTACTTC. V gene TRBV6-1 combines with J gene TRBJ2-5; no clear D. The CDR3 spans 13 residues. From germline, CDR1 is MNHNS and CDR2 SASEGT. The V end lost 3 bases, the J end lost 1 base, and 6 bases lay between the germline ends.

The CDR3 sequence: CASSNQGVPEKLFF. CDR3 coding DNA: TGTGCCAGCAGTAACCAGGGGGTCCCGGAAAAACTGTTTTTT. This rearrangement joins TRBV6-6 to TRBJ1-4; 7 bases align to TRBD1. From germline, CDR1 is MNHNY and CDR2 SVGAGI (reference sequence). Trimming cost V 5 bases and J 8 bases; bases outside gene matches: 8. The length of the CDR3 is 14 residues.

The chain employs TRBV5-4 and TRBJ1-1; a possible D gene is TRBD1 (5 bases). Per germline, CDR1 SGHNT and CDR2 YYREEE (reference sequence). Trimming left V 4 bases short and J 4 bases short, with 20 bases between. This CDR3 contains 16 residues. The CDR3 nucleotides read TGTGCCAGCAGCCATAATATAGGGCAGGGCAGCACTGAAGCTTTCTTT. Its translation is CASSHNIGQGSTEAFF.

This sequence joins TRBV27 and TRBJ1-1; TRBD1 matches at 9 bases. The J segment lost 3 bases and the V segment lost 3 bases, leaving 5 bases of the junction unmatched. Germline V gene lookup returns CDR1 MNHEY and CDR2 SMNVEV (reference sequence). This CDR3 region has 15 residues. CDR3 amino acids: CASSFGQGWYTEAFF. The CDR3 DNA follows: TGTGCCAGCAGTTTCGGACAGGGGTGGTACACTGAAGCTTTCTTT.

This clone was counted ten times or more. The chain couples TRBV10-3 to TRBJ2-7; 15 bases match TRBD2. The CDR3 has 15 amino acids. V lost 6 bases and J lost 3; bases outside the gene matches: 3. Germline V gives CDR1 ENHRY, CDR2 SYGVKD. CDR3 sequence (DNA): TGTGCCATCAGGGGGACTAGCGGGAGGTACTACGAGCAGTACTTC. This translates into CAIRGTSGRYYEQYF.

The genes are TRBV7-3 and TRBJ2-2, with 9 positions matching TRBD1. V trimming: 5 bases; J trimming: 4 bases; junction bases outside the gene matches: 5. Germline V gene lookup returns CDR1 SGHTA and CDR2 FQGTGA. This CDR3 spans 15 amino acids. The CDR3 DNA reads as TGTGCCAGCAGCAAACAGGGGGCGCGCACCGGGGAGCTGTTTTTT. Translation: CASSKQGARTGELFF. Complete variable domain (other parts from reference TRBV7-3 and TRBJ2-2): GAGVSQTPSNKVTEKGKYVELRCDPISGHTALYWYRQSLGQGPEFLIYFQGTGAADDSGLPNDRFFAVRPEGSVSTLKIQRTERGDSAVYLCASSKQGARTGELFFGEGSRLTVL.

The chain combines TRBV7-9 with TRBJ2-3, with D tentatively TRBD1 (5 bases). Germline loops: CDR1 SEHNR, CDR2 FQNEAQ (reference sequence). Trimming took off 0 bases at V and 5 bases at J, with 6 bases between the two ends. The CDR3 runs 13 residues. Here the CDR3 DNA reads TGTGCCAGCAGCTTAGCAGACAGAGATACGCAGTATTTT. The encoded protein is CASSLADRDTQYF.

This clone came up a few times. The chain couples TRBV6-1 to TRBJ1-4; D possibly corresponds to TRBD1 (5 bases). With 7 bases removed from V and 5 bases from J, the gap between germline ends came to 11 bases. Looked up from germline, CDR1 is MNHNS and CDR2 is SASEGT. The CDR3 is 13 amino acids. CDR3 coding DNA: TGTGCCAGCACAGGGAGGGAAAATGAAAAACTGTTTTTT. It codes for CASTGRENEKLFF.

The V and J genes are TRBV7-2 and TRBJ1-4, with unresolved D. The CDR3 spans 14 residues. The V end was cut by 5 bases, the J end by 0 bases, with 7 bases between. Looked up from germline, CDR1 is SGHTA and CDR2 is FQGNSA. CDR3 nucleotides: TGTGCCAGCAGCACCAGCGCAACTAATGAAAAACTGTTTTTT. It translates to CASSTSATNEKLFF.

CDR3 region: CASSISSPFSSDMGGYTF. CDR3 DNA sequence: TGTGCCAGTAGTATATCTTCCCCATTCTCTTCGGACATGGGAGGCTACACCTTC. The chain carries TRBV19 and TRBJ1-2, with TRBD1 as a possible D gene (5 bases). The CDR3 spans 18 residues. V was shortened by 2 bases and J by 8 bases, with 27 bases between the two germline ends. CDR1 LNHDA and CDR2 SQIVND come from the germline V gene (reference sequence).

The chain joins TRBV18 to TRBJ2-3; 7 bases match TRBD1. CDR1 is KGHSH, CDR2 LQKENI, per germline. Trimming removed 6 bases from V and 5 bases from J; junction bases left unmatched: 8. The length of the CDR3 is 14 residues. The CDR3 reads CASSQGTAGDTQYF. Here the CDR3 DNA reads TGTGCCAGCTCCCAAGGGACAGCTGGAGATACGCAGTATTTT.

This sequence joins TRBV9 and TRBJ2-1, with TRBD2 as a possible D gene (5 bases). Between the trimmed V and J ends, which lost 2 bases and 0 bases, there was a span of 9 bases. The CDR3 consists of 15 residues. Germline CDR1 reads SGDLS; CDR2 reads YYNGEE. The CDR3 DNA follows: TGTGCCAGCAGCGTTTGGAGCGGCTCCTACAATGAGCAGTTCTTC. Its translation is CASSVWSGSYNEQFF. Full variable domain (outside the CDR3, taken from reference TRBV9 and TRBJ2-1): DSGVTQTPKHLITATGQRVTLRCSPRSGDLSVYWYQQSLDQGLQFLIQYYNGEERAKGNILERFSAQQFPDLHSELNLSSLELGDSALYFCASSVWSGSYNEQFFGPGTRLTVL.

V and J are TRBV19 and TRBJ2-7; D unclear. The V gene's germline CDR1 is LNHDA and CDR2 SQIVND (reference sequence). The CDR3 is 14 residues long. Trimming removed 2 bases at V and 4 bases at J, with 12 bases between. The CDR3 DNA reads TGTGCCAGTAGTATAAGGGCAGAGACTTACGAGCAGTACTTC. Amino acid sequence: CASSIRAETYEQYF.

The chain couples TRBV7-8 to TRBJ1-1; perhaps TRBD1 as D (5 bases). Per germline, CDR1 SGHVS and CDR2 FQNEAQ. CDR3 length equals 14 residues. V lost 7 bases, J lost 10 bases, and 22 bases lay in between. CDR3 nucleotides: TGTGCCAGCACCCTATCGGACCTAACCGGGGGAGCTTTCTTT. It is translated as CASTLSDLTGGAFF.

This clone has only one observation. This chain connects TRBV13 to TRBJ2-1, with 9 bases aligning to TRBD2. The V segment lost 3 bases and the J segment 6 bases; nucleotides outside the gene matches: 3. This CDR3 comprises 14 residues. Germline V gives CDR1 PRHDT, CDR2 FYEKMQ (reference sequence). As DNA, the CDR3 is TGTGCCAGCAGCTTTAGCGGGAGAAGCAATGAGCAGTTCTTC. Translating gives CASSFSGRSNEQFF.

The V gene is TRBV6-1, the J gene TRBJ2-3; 8 bases agree with TRBD2. The V and J ends lost 7 bases and 1 base, in that order; junction bases with no gene match: 7. Germline CDR1 is MNHNS and CDR2 is SASEGT. The CDR3 runs to 15 residues. In DNA, the CDR3 is TGTGCCAGCACCTCCCGGGAGGGAGGCACAGATACGCAGTATTTT. Protein sequence: CASTSREGGTDTQYF.